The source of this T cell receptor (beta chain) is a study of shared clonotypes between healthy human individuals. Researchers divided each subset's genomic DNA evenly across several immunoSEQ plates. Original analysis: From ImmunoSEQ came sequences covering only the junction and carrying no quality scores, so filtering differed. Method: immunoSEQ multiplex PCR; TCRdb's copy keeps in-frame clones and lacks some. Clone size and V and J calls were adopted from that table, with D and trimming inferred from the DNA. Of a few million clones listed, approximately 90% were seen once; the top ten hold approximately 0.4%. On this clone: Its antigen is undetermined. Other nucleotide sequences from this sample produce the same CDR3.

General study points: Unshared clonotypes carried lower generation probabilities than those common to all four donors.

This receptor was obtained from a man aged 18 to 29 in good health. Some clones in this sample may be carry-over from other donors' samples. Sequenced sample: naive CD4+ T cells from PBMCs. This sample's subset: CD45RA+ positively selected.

DNA for the CDR3: TGCGCCAGCAGCTTGGACCCGGGGACTGAAGCTTTCTTT. This sequence encodes CASSLDPGTEAFF. V gene TRBV5-1 combines with J gene TRBJ1-1; D remains ambiguous. Germline CDR1 is SGHRS and CDR2 is YFSETQ. The V end lost 0 bases, the J end lost 5 bases, and 8 bases lay between the germline ends. There are 13 residues in the CDR3.